Presented here are 14 T cell receptor beta chains from one specimen sequenced in a study of low-dose radiotherapy and immunotherapy resistance in tumors. Indicated time point: after trial treatment. As to treatment: LDRT plus nivolumab, ipilimumab, low-dose cyclophosphamide and aspirin (RACIN trial). Both TCRalpha and TCRbeta chains were reverse transcribed with V-gene-specific primers. For amplifying TCRs, the PCR ran for 20 to 25 cycles with Phusion, which was used together with a constant-region primer and the adapter on the V primers. MiXCR, run by TCRdb on the reads, gives a single entry per CDR3 protein. The sample has approximately 100,000 distinct CDR3 sequences, around 21% seen once. The sequences come from PBMCs, collected after low-dose radiotherapy plus immunotherapy. These TCRs come from a male donor with prostate cancer.

This clonotype showed up many times. The J gene is TRBJ1-2, the V gene TRBV2, with 7 bases matching TRBD1. From germline, CDR1 is SNHLY and CDR2 FYNNEI. This CDR3 contains 14 residues. V lost 6 bases, J lost 3 bases, and 7 bases stayed unmatched. This CDR3 reads CASSPGQVYYGYTF. CDR3 nucleotide sequence: TGTGCCAGCAGCCCTGGACAGGTCTACTATGGCTACACCTTC.

This clonotype was seen more than once but under ten times. The V call is TRBV6-5, the J call TRBJ1-6; D is uncertain. V was clipped by 6 bases and J by 11 bases, with 11 bases between them. CDR1 and CDR2 (germline): MNHEY, SVGAGI. This CDR3 comprises 12 residues. Written as DNA, the CDR3 is TGTGCCAGCAGCCCCGGTGGGCCACCCCTCCACTTT. It is translated as CASSPGGPPLHF.

The CDR3 DNA sequence: TGTGCCAGCACCTCCTGGAAGGATACGCAGTATTTT. Residues: CASTSWKDTQYF. The rearrangement links TRBV28 to TRBJ2-3; D remains unclear. Germline V gene data show CDR1 as MDHEN and CDR2 as SYDVKM. V was shortened by 7 bases and J by 6 bases, with 11 bases between the two germline ends. The CDR3 spans 12 residues.

The chain couples TRBV18 to TRBJ1-6; 9 bases map to TRBD1. Germline assignment: CDR1 KGHSH and CDR2 LQKENI. The CDR3 is made up of 16 amino acids. Trimming took 4 bases from V and 5 from J; bases not matched to a gene: 6. The CDR3 DNA reads TGTGCCAGCTCACTCAGGACAGGGGTGGATAATTCACCCCTCCACTTT. Translation: CASSLRTGVDNSPLHF.

V gene TRBV27 combines with J gene TRBJ2-1, with 7 bases that match TRBD1. The CDR3 is 13 residues long. Germline assignment: CDR1 MNHEY and CDR2 SMNVEV (reference sequence). J lost 6 bases, V lost 8 bases, and 7 bases had no gene match. As DNA, the CDR3 is TGTGCCAGCCGCCAAGGACAGGCCAATGAGCAGTTCTTC. Protein sequence: CASRQGQANEQFF.

This clonotype has a count of ten or more. The genes are TRBV9 and TRBJ2-7; perhaps D is TRBD1 or TRBD2 (7 bases each). There are 15 residues in the CDR3. Germline assignment: CDR1 SGDLS and CDR2 YYNGEE. V lost 1 base to trimming and J lost 5 bases, with 16 bases between them. The chain's CDR3 is CASSVLARGGDEQYF. CDR3 bases: TGTGCCAGCAGCGTACTGGCCAGGGGGGGCGACGAGCAGTACTTC. Using reference TRBV9 and TRBJ2-7 for the parts outside the CDR3, the full variable domain is DSGVTQTPKHLITATGQRVTLRCSPRSGDLSVYWYQQSLDQGLQFLIQYYNGEERAKGNILERFSAQQFPDLHSELNLSSLELGDSALYFCASSVLARGGDEQYFGPGTRLTVT.

In its sample, this clonotype was seen many times. This chain joins TRBV5-6 and TRBJ2-5, with unresolved D. The CDR3 length is 13 residues. Germline V gives CDR1 SGHDT, CDR2 YYEEEE. V lost 1 base to trimming and J lost 5 bases, with 9 bases between them. The CDR3 loop is CASSLMVGETQYF. The CDR3 DNA is TGTGCCAGCAGCTTGATGGTGGGGGAGACCCAGTACTTC.

This clonotype showed up many times. The rearrangement links TRBV21-1 to TRBJ2-7; the table gives TRBD1 as D, unverified against the DNA. TRBV21-1 is reported as a pseudogene. This CDR3 is 15 amino acids long. DNA for the CDR3: TGTGCCAGCAGCAAAGTTGGACAGGGATTGTACGAGCAGTACTTC. This gives the protein CASSKVGQGLYEQYF.

This clonotype appeared many times. The rearrangement links TRBV7-8 to TRBJ2-5; 10 positions agree with TRBD2. The CDR3 is made up of 15 amino acids. Germline V lookup: CDR1 SGHVS, CDR2 FQNEAQ. The V gene end was trimmed by 3 bases and the J gene end by 5 bases; junction bases not matched to a gene: 6. The CDR3 spells CASSFGAGGEETQYF. The CDR3 nucleotides are TGTGCCAGCAGCTTCGGAGCGGGGGGGGAGGAGACCCAGTACTTC.

This chain uses TRBV27 with TRBJ2-7; D may correspond to TRBD1 or TRBD2 (5 bases each). The CDR3 has 12 residues. CDR1 and CDR2 from the germline V gene are MNHEY and SMNVEV (reference sequence). Trimming removed 6 bases from V and 7 bases from J, with 13 bases in between. The CDR3 DNA follows: TGTGCCAGCAGCCGTCAGGGCGGGGAGCAGTACTTC. Translating gives CASSRQGGEQYF.

Many counts were recorded for this clonotype. The CDR3 DNA follows: TGTGCCATCAGTGAACTAGCGGGTAACAATGAGCAGTTCTTC. This codes for CAISELAGNNEQFF. The chain carries TRBV10-3 and TRBJ2-1; 9 bases fit TRBD2. The CDR3 sequence is 14 residues long. Trimming took 3 bases from V and 5 from J; bases not matched to a gene: 2. The germline CDR1 and CDR2 sequences are ENHRY and SYGVKD.

Notes on this clonotype: Given a far larger clone just one base away, this is likely a sequencing read error. The chain combines TRBV6-2 or TRBV6-3 with TRBJ2-1, with D hard to call. CDR1 and CDR2 (germline): MNHEY, SVGEGT. The CDR3 sequence is 11 residues long. V dropped 5 bases and J dropped 10 bases, with 9 bases sitting between them. CDR3 amino acids: CASSEVNEQFF. CDR3 in DNA: TGTGCCAGCAGTGAAGTGAACGAGCAGTTCTTC.

This clonotype appeared many times. The chain is built from TRBV20-1 and TRBJ1-5, with 8 bases lining up with TRBD1. Germline lookup yields CDR1 DFQATT and CDR2 SNEGSKA (reference sequence). The trim removed 6 bases at V and 5 bases at J, leaving 9 bases unmatched. This CDR3 is 14 amino acids long. In nucleotides, the CDR3 is TGCAGTGCCCTCAGTTCGACAGGGGATCAGCCCCAGCATTTT. It specifies CSALSSTGDQPQHF.

This clonotype has at least ten counts. Here the CDR3 DNA reads TGCAGTGCTAGAGTCCAACAGGCACCTAATTCACCCCTCCACTTT. Translating it yields CSARVQQAPNSPLHF. This chain uses TRBV20-1 with TRBJ1-6; perhaps TRBD1 as D (5 bases). CDR1 and CDR2 from the germline V gene are DFQATT and SNEGSKA (reference sequence). V was trimmed by 1 base and J by 6 bases, leaving 13 bases between them. There are 15 residues in the CDR3.